The present TCR beta chain was sequenced within a study of T cell responses to AZD1222 COVID-19 vaccine. Study as a whole: Combined were second doses at about 4 or about 12 weeks.

To note about this clone: Its target is unknown.

The V end was cut by 7 bases, the J end by 5 bases, with 11 bases between. The CDR3 has 11 amino acids. The germline V gene has CDR1 SQVTM and CDR2 ANQGSEA. Sequencing was performed with immunoSEQ multiplex PCR; in TCRdb, only in-frame clones are kept and a portion is missing. The table records more than 75,000 clones, 90% of them present only once. Study outcomes and limitations: Targets within unmutated variant regions were reportedly found for nearly half of spike-specific TCRs.

The clonotype originates from an adult in good health. The sequences come from peripheral blood, collected on day 0 of AZD1222 vaccination. The chain employs TRBV29-1 and TRBJ1-2; D is undetermined. The CDR3 DNA follows: TGCAGCGCCGGCTCGGTGTATGGCTACACCTTC. Its protein is CSAGSVYGYTF.